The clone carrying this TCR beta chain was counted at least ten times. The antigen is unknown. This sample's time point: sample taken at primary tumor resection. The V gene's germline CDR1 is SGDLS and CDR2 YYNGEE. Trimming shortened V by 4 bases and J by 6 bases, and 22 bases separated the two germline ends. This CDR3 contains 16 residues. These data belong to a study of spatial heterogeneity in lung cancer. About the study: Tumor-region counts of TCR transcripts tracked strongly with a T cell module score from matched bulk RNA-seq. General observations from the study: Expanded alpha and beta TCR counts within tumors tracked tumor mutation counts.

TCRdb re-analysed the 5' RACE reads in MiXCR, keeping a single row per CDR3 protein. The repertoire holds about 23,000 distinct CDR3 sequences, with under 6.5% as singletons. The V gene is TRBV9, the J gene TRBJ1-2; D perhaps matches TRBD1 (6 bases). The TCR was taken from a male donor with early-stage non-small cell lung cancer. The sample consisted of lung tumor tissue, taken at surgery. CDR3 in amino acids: CASSSRTGQGINGYTF. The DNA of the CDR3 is TGTGCCAGCAGCTCCCGGACGGGGCAGGGGATCAATGGCTACACCTTC. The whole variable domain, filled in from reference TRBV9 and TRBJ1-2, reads DSGVTQTPKHLITATGQRVTLRCSPRSGDLSVYWYQQSLDQGLQFLIQYYNGEERAKGNILERFSAQQFPDLHSELNLSSLELGDSALYFCASSSRTGQGINGYTFGSGTRLTVV.